A selection of T cell receptor beta chains follows, all from one sample in a study of blood T cell repertoires in COVID-19. Repertoires were generated with immunoSEQ multiplex PCR, while TCRdb's copy carries only in-frame clones and drops some. The repertoire includes around 160,000 clones, more than 65% of them detected once, and approximately 9.9% sits in the top ten. Sequenced input: PBMCs or T cells enriched from blood (not recorded which). The origin of the receptors is a man aged 50 to 59 who had recovered from COVID-19. Both conserved end residues are part of each CDR3. The order of the fields is clone size, J gene, D gene, V gene, CDR3 protein, CDR3 DNA. A D gene is named only where the DNA matches it firmly. Clone size is stated in some rows and not others, as once, few, many or a class when expanded.

NA | TRBJ1-5 | TRBD1 | TRBV6-5 | CASNGQESLNQPQHF | TGTGCCAGCAATGGACAGGAGTCTTTAAATCAGCCCCAGCATTTT
NA | TRBJ1-2 | NA | TRBV6-5 | CASSSGYGYTF | TGTGCCAGCAGTTCCGGGTATGGCTACACCTTC
NA | TRBJ1-4 | TRBD1 | TRBV5-1 | CASSWTQGAVEKLFF | TGCGCCAGCAGCTGGACACAGGGGGCTGTAGAAAAACTGTTTTTT
NA | TRBJ1-5 | TRBD1 | TRBV7-2 | CASSLVGQGVGQPQHF | TGTGCCAGCAGCTTAGTTGGACAGGGGGTTGGTCAGCCCCAGCATTTT
NA | TRBJ1-4 | NA | TRBV28 | CASSGMTGMIEKLFF | TGTGCCAGCAGTGGTATGACTGGAATGATTGAAAAACTGTTTTTT
once | TRBJ1-1 | TRBD1 | TRBV18 | CASSLTGTGVGNTEAFF | TGTGCCAGCTCCCTTACCGGGACAGGGGTTGGGAACACTGAAGCTTTCTTT
NA | TRBJ2-5 | NA | TRBV29-1 | CSGGGQVQETQYF | TGCAGCGGGGGGGGACAGGTCCAAGAGACCCAGTACTTC
NA | TRBJ1-4 | NA | TRBV3-1/TRBV3-2 | CASSLAGISTNEKLFF | TGTGCCAGCAGCCTGGCCGGGATTTCAACTAATGAAAAACTGTTTTTT
NA | TRBJ2-7 | NA | TRBV6-1 | CASSEVHSSYEQYF | TGTGCCAGCAGTGAAGTTCACAGCTCCTACGAGCAGTACTTC
once | TRBJ1-1 | NA | TRBV11-2 | CASSLGAAGSAEAFF | TGTGCCAGCAGCTTAGGGGCAGCAGGGTCCGCTGAAGCTTTCTTT
NA | TRBJ1-1 | TRBD1 | TRBV11-2 | CASSSDRGLEAFF | TGTGCCAGCAGCTCGGACAGGGGGCTCGAAGCTTTCTTT